This TCR beta chain is from a study of T cells in pancreatic ductal adenocarcinoma. Study-level results: Comparisons of tumor and blood clonality may show falsely lower tumor diversity. Blood had more productive templates and about 8-fold more unique clonotypes than tumor. Mean clonality was around 0.11 in tumors and roughly 0.072 in blood, not significantly different.

In the case of this clone: No antigen is known for it.

No neoadjuvant therapy was given to the selected pancreatic ductal adenocarcinoma patients before their surgery. Trimming removed 5 bases at V and 1 base at J, with 12 bases between. CDR3 length equals 16 residues. Per the germline V gene, CDR1 is LNHDA and CDR2 is SQIVND (reference sequence). Profiled with immunoSEQ multiplex PCR; TCRdb holds only in-frame clones, not every one. The data show roughly 17,000 clones, roughly 90% seen once. This TCR came from a human donor with pancreatic ductal adenocarcinoma. The gene calls are TRBV19 and TRBJ2-6; a weak D match, TRBD1 (6 bases). Sample: PBMCs. The CDR3 region is CASSHLQGSGANVLTF. CDR3 bases: TGTGCCAGTAGTCACTTGCAGGGGTCTGGGGCCAACGTCCTGACTTTC.